The 11 T cell receptor beta chains given below trace back to one sample, sequenced in a study of shared clonotypes between healthy human individuals. This table comes from immunoSEQ multiplex PCR, and its TCRdb copy is limited to in-frame clones, with some not included. Of around 2,000,000 clones in the sample, over 85% were seen once. Terminally differentiated effector memory CD45RA+ cells were excluded from the naive CD8 cells, which were CD45RO-negative and positively selected for CCR7. The sample comprised naive CD8+ T cells sorted from blood. The receptors were gathered from a young man in good health.

The J gene is TRBJ1-2, the V gene TRBV4-1; D call uncertain. Germline V CDR1 and CDR2: MGHRA, YSYEKL. The CDR3 contains 15 residues. Trimming removed 0 bases at V and 5 bases at J, with 13 bases between. The CDR3 loop is CASSQDDGGPYGYTF. The CDR3 DNA reads TGCGCCAGCAGCCAAGATGACGGAGGGCCTTATGGCTACACCTTC.

The chain carries TRBV27 and TRBJ2-3; D could derive from TRBD1 or TRBD2 (5 bases each). CDR1 and CDR2 (germline): MNHEY, SMNVEV (reference sequence). Trimming cost V 1 base and J 5 bases, with 10 bases left between them. The CDR3 loop spans 14 amino acids. The CDR3 DNA follows: TGTGCCAGCAGTTTATTGCGTGGGGGAGATACGCAGTATTTT. Residues: CASSLLRGGDTQYF.

The chain is built from TRBV28 and TRBJ2-7; D is tentatively TRBD1 or TRBD2 (5 bases each). The CDR3 sequence is 14 residues long. Germline loops: CDR1 MDHEN, CDR2 SYDVKM. V was cut by 3 bases and J by 2 bases, with 11 bases left in between. The CDR3 region has the DNA TGTGCCAGCAGTTTTGTAGGGACCCCCTACGAGCAGTACTTC. Translated: CASSFVGTPYEQYF.

The J gene is TRBJ2-7, the V gene TRBV7-9; 9 bases line up with TRBD1. The V and J ends lost 2 bases and 0 bases, in that order; junction bases with no gene match: 8. Germline V gives CDR1 SEHNR, CDR2 FQNEAQ (reference sequence). This CDR3 has 17 residues. The CDR3 DNA follows: TGTGCCAGCAGCTTACCCTCCGGGACAGGGACCTCCTACGAGCAGTACTTC. Protein: CASSLPSGTGTSYEQYF.

The chain combines TRBV6-5 with TRBJ2-3; no clear D gene. Trimming pared 0 bases from V and 2 bases from J, leaving 9 bases between. The CDR3 sequence is 15 residues long. Germline V CDR1 and CDR2: MNHEY, SVGAGI. The CDR3 here is CASSYSTLSTDTQYF. DNA of the CDR3: TGTGCCAGCAGTTACTCTACACTATCCACAGATACGCAGTATTTT.

CDR3 in DNA: TGTGCCAGCAGCTTAACGGAGAACACTGAAGCTTTCTTT. It specifies CASSLTENTEAFF. The genes are TRBV7-6 and TRBJ1-1; D is ambiguous. This CDR3 is 13 amino acids long. Germline CDR1 reads SGHVS; CDR2 reads FNYEAQ. The V gene lost 2 bases and the J gene lost 1 base, with 5 bases spanning the gap.

The CDR3 DNA reads TGTGCCAGCAGCTGGGGGGGGCGTTCGGGCCACAATGAGCAGTTCTTC. It specifies CASSWGGRSGHNEQFF. The J gene is TRBJ2-1, the V gene TRBV7-2, with D perhaps TRBD2 (7 bases). Germline V gene lookup returns CDR1 SGHTA and CDR2 FQGNSA. Trimming stripped 4 bases from V and 5 bases from J, with 18 bases between. The CDR3 length is 16 residues.

As regards this clone: This same CDR3 is encoded by further DNA sequences in the sample. This chain connects TRBV4-1 to TRBJ2-7; 7 bases fit TRBD2. CDR3 size: 13 residues. CDR1 and CDR2 from the germline V gene are MGHRA and YSYEKL. V dropped 1 base and J dropped 6; count of bases not matched to a gene: 3. Written as DNA, the CDR3 is TGCGCCAGCAGCCAAGGGGAGGGTGGCGAGCAGTACTTC. Translation gives CASSQGEGGEQYF.

The rearrangement links TRBV4-1 to TRBJ1-6, with TRBD1 matching 7 bases. The ends lost 1 base at V and 9 bases at J; junction bases unmatched: 3. CDR3 length equals 14 residues. The germline V gene encodes CDR1 MGHRA and CDR2 YSYEKL. CDR3 protein: CASSQVTGRSPLHF. CDR3 bases: TGCGCCAGCAGCCAAGTGACAGGGCGTTCACCCCTCCACTTT.

The chain uses TRBV5-6 and TRBJ2-7; 12 nucleotides match TRBD2. In germline, CDR1 is SGHDT, CDR2 YYEEEE. CDR3 length: 13 residues. J gave up 6 bases and V 4 bases, and 2 bases lay outside the gene matches. CDR3 sequence reads: CASSAGLAGEQYF. Here the CDR3 DNA reads TGTGCCAGCAGCGCGGGACTAGCGGGCGAGCAGTACTTC.

This chain links TRBV4-1 with TRBJ2-7; 7 bases are shared with TRBD1. Unmatched junction bases numbered 8, after V lost 2 bases and J lost 1 base. Germline V CDR1 and CDR2: MGHRA, YSYEKL. The CDR3 length is 16 residues. As DNA, the CDR3 is TGCGCCAGCAGCCAATTGGCACAGGGGTATTCCTACGAGCAGTACTTC. Encoded protein: CASSQLAQGYSYEQYF.